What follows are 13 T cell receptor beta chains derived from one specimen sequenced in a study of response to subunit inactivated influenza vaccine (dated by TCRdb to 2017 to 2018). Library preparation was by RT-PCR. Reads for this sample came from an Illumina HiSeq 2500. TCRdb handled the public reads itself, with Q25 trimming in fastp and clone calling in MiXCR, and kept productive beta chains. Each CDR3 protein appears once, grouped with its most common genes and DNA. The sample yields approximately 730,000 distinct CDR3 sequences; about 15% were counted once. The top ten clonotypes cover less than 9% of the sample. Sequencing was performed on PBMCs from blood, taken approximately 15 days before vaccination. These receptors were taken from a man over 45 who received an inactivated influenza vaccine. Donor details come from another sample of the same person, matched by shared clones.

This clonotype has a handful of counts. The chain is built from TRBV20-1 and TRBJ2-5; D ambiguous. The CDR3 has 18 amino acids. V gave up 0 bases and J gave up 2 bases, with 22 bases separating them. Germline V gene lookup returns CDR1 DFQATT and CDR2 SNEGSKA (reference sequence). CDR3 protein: CSARDVLGQPGYQETQYF. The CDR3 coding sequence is TGCAGTGCTAGAGATGTGTTGGGTCAGCCAGGTTATCAAGAGACCCAGTACTTC.

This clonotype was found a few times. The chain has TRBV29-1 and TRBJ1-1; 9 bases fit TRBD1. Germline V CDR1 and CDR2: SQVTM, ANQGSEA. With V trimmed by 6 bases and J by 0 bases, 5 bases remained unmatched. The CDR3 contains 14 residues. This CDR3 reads CSVRTGEVNTEAFF. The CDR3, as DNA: TGCAGCGTGCGGACAGGGGAGGTGAACACTGAAGCTTTCTTT.

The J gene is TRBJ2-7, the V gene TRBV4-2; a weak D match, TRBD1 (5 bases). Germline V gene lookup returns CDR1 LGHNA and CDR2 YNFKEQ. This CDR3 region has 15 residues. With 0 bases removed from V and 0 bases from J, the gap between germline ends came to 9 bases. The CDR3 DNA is TGTGCCAGCAGCCAAGATCCGACAGACTCCTACGAGCAGTACTTC. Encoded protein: CASSQDPTDSYEQYF.

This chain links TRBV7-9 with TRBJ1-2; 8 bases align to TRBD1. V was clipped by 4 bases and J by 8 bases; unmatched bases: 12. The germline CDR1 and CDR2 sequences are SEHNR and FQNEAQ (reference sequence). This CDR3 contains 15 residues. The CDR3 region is CASSSLRGPSEGYTF. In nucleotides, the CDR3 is TGTGCCAGCAGCTCCCTCAGGGGGCCAAGCGAGGGCTACACCTTC.

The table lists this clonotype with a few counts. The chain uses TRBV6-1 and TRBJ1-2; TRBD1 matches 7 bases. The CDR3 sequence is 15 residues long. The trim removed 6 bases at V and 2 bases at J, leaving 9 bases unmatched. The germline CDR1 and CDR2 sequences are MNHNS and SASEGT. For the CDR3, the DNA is TGTGCCAGCAGGGAACCGGGACAGCGAAACTATGGCTACACCTTC. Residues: CASREPGQRNYGYTF.

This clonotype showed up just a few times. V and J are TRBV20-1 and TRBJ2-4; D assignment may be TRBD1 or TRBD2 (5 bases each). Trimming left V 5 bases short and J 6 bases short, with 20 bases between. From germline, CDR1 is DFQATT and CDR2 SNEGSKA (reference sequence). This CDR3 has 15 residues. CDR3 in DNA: TGCAGTGCTGTAGGGGCCGGGGTTTTAGGAAACATTCAGTACTTC. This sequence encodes CSAVGAGVLGNIQYF.

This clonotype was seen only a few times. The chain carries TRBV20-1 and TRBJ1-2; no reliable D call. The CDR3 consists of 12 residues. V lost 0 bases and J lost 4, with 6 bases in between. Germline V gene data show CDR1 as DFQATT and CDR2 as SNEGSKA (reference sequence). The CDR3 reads CSARDPRYGYTF. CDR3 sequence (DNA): TGCAGTGCTAGAGATCCGCGCTATGGCTACACCTTC.

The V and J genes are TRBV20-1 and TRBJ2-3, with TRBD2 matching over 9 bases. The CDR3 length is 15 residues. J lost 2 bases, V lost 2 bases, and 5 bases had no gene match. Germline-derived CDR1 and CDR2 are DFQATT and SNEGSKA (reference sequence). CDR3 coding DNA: TGCAGTGCTAGACCGCTAGCGGGACACACAGATACGCAGTATTTT. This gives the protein CSARPLAGHTDTQYF.

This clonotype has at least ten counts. As DNA, the CDR3 is TGTGCCAGCAGCTTGGGGTGGAGGAGCTCTGGAAACACCATATATTTT. As protein: CASSLGWRSSGNTIYF. The rearrangement uses TRBV5-5 and TRBJ1-3; D is undetermined. V was trimmed by 0 bases and J by 0 bases, leaving 10 bases between them. The germline CDR1 and CDR2 sequences are SGHKS and YYEKEE (reference sequence). The CDR3 loop spans 16 amino acids.

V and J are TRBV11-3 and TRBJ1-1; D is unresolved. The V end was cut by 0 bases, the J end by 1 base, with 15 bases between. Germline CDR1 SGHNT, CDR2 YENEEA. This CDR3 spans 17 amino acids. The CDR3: CASSLETPRRGNTEAFF. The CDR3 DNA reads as TGTGCCAGCAGCTTAGAGACCCCAAGGCGGGGGAACACTGAAGCTTTCTTT.

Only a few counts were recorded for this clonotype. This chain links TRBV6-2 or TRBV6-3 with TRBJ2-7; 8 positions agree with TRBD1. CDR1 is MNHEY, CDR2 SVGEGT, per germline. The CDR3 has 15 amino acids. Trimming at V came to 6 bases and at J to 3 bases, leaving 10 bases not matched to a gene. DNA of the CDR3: TGTGCCAGCAGGTCGGCAGGGGGCTTCTTCTACGAGCAGTACTTC. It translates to CASRSAGGFFYEQYF.

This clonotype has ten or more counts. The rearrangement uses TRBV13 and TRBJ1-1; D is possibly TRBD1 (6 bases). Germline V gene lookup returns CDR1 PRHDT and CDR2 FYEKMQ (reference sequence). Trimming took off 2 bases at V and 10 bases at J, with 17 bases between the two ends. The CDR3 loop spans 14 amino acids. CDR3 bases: TGTGCCAGCAGCTTATTAGGCAGGGGAAGGGGAGCTTTCTTT. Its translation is CASSLLGRGRGAFF.

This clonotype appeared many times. The CDR3 spells CASSGRLAATDTQYF. CDR3 sequence (DNA): TGTGCCAGCAGCGGCAGACTAGCGGCCACAGATACGCAGTATTTT. The J gene is TRBJ2-3, the V gene TRBV5-6, with 9 bases identical to TRBD2. The CDR3 extends over 15 amino acids. Germline lookup yields CDR1 SGHDT and CDR2 YYEEEE. J lost 2 bases, V lost 4 bases, and 5 bases had no gene match.